Listed below are T cell receptor beta chains from one sample, sequenced in a study of OX40 agonist ivuxolimab in advanced cancers. Sequenced by immunoSEQ multiplex PCR; TCRdb stores in-frame clones only, minus some. The sample has under 50,000 clones, 60% to 85% seen once. Sequenced here: CD4+ or CD8+ T cells sorted from blood, sampled in a trial of the OX40 agonist ivuxolimab. These receptors all stem from an adult with an advanced solid tumor such as melanoma, head and neck, liver or kidney cancer. Both conserved end residues are part of each CDR3. Each record gives: J gene, clone size, D gene, V gene, CDR3 DNA, CDR3 protein. A D gene is named only where the DNA matches it firmly. Only some rows state a clone size, as once, few, many or a class for expanded clones.

j_call: TRBJ1-5; clone_size: -; d_call: -; v_call: TRBV5-8; cdr3_nt: TGTGCCAGCAGCCGGGCGTTCGGGGTTAGCAATCAGCCCCAGCATTTT; cdr3_aa: CASSRAFGVSNQPQHF
j_call: TRBJ1-4; clone_size: -; d_call: TRBD1; v_call: TRBV5-4; cdr3_nt: TGTGCCAGCAGCTTGACGGACAGGAATGAAAAACTGTTTTTT; cdr3_aa: CASSLTDRNEKLFF
j_call: TRBJ2-1; clone_size: -; d_call: -; v_call: TRBV7-3; cdr3_nt: TGTGCCAGCAGCCTGGGTTCCTACAATGAGCAGTTCTTC; cdr3_aa: CASSLGSYNEQFF
j_call: TRBJ2-3; clone_size: -; d_call: TRBD2; v_call: TRBV10-3; cdr3_nt: TGTGCCATCAGGGGACTAGCGGGAAGCACAGATACGCAGTATTTT; cdr3_aa: CAIRGLAGSTDTQYF
j_call: TRBJ2-2; clone_size: -; d_call: -; v_call: TRBV5-6; cdr3_nt: TGTGCCAGCAGCCTCAGCGGTATCACCGGGGAGCTGTTTTTT; cdr3_aa: CASSLSGITGELFF
j_call: TRBJ1-2; clone_size: -; d_call: TRBD1; v_call: TRBV29-1; cdr3_nt: TGCAGCGTTGAAGACCCGGGACAGGGTCGGAAGGGCTACACCTTC; cdr3_aa: CSVEDPGQGRKGYTF
j_call: TRBJ1-2; clone_size: -; d_call: TRBD1; v_call: TRBV5-1; cdr3_nt: TGCGCCAGCAGCCCAGGACAGGGGGCTGGCTACACCTTC; cdr3_aa: CASSPGQGAGYTF
j_call: TRBJ2-2; clone_size: -; d_call: -; v_call: TRBV6-6; cdr3_nt: TGTGCCAGCAGTAAGGCCGGGACCATTAACACCGGGGAGCTGTTTTTT; cdr3_aa: CASSKAGTINTGELFF
j_call: TRBJ1-5; clone_size: -; d_call: TRBD1; v_call: TRBV10-3; cdr3_nt: TGTGCCACCCGGACAGGGAACAATCAGCCCCAGCATTTT; cdr3_aa: CATRTGNNQPQHF
j_call: TRBJ2-7; clone_size: -; d_call: TRBD1; v_call: TRBV5-1; cdr3_nt: TGCGCCAGCAGCTTGTTTCTGACAGGGAAGGGCCACGAGCAGTACTTC; cdr3_aa: CASSLFLTGKGHEQYF
j_call: TRBJ1-4; clone_size: once; d_call: TRBD1; v_call: TRBV2; cdr3_nt: TGTGCCACCTGGGATACGACAGGGAATGAAAAACTGTTTTTT; cdr3_aa: CATWDTTGNEKLFF
j_call: TRBJ1-2; clone_size: -; d_call: -; v_call: TRBV30; cdr3_nt: TGTGCCTGGAGTGTAACGAGGACGGTTCCCTTCTATGGCTACACCTTC; cdr3_aa: CAWSVTRTVPFYGYTF
j_call: TRBJ2-7; clone_size: -; d_call: TRBD2; v_call: TRBV18; cdr3_nt: TGTGCCAGCTCACCACCTCTAGCGGGAGTCGAGCAGTACTTC; cdr3_aa: CASSPPLAGVEQYF
j_call: TRBJ2-1; clone_size: -; d_call: -; v_call: TRBV2; cdr3_nt: TGTGCCAGCAGTCCCCCGAGGGACTACAATGAGCAGTTCTTC; cdr3_aa: CASSPPRDYNEQFF
j_call: TRBJ2-3; clone_size: -; d_call: TRBD1; v_call: TRBV6-1; cdr3_nt: TGTGCCAGCAGGAGGACAGGGCGCACAGATACGCAGTATTTT; cdr3_aa: CASRRTGRTDTQYF
j_call: TRBJ1-1; clone_size: -; d_call: -; v_call: TRBV19; cdr3_nt: TGTGCCAGTAGTCCGGGACGTCTAGACACTGAAGCTTTCTTT; cdr3_aa: CASSPGRLDTEAFF
j_call: TRBJ2-5; clone_size: -; d_call: -; v_call: TRBV5-1; cdr3_nt: TGCGCCAGCAGCTTGAGGGTAGCTCAGACCCAGTACTTC; cdr3_aa: CASSLRVAQTQYF
j_call: TRBJ1-1; clone_size: -; d_call: -; v_call: TRBV14; cdr3_nt: TGTGCCAGCAGCCAATCCATAGGACGGGGCACTGAAGCTTTCTTT; cdr3_aa: CASSQSIGRGTEAFF
j_call: TRBJ2-3; clone_size: -; d_call: TRBD2; v_call: TRBV27; cdr3_nt: TGTGCCAGCAGTTTACGGCTAGCGGCTAGCACAGATACGCAGTATTTT; cdr3_aa: CASSLRLAASTDTQYF
j_call: TRBJ1-2; clone_size: -; d_call: TRBD1; v_call: TRBV18; cdr3_nt: TGTGCCAGCTCACGGACCGGGACAGGTGATTACTATGGCTACACCTTC; cdr3_aa: CASSRTGTGDYYGYTF
j_call: TRBJ1-2; clone_size: -; d_call: -; v_call: TRBV10-3; cdr3_nt: TGTGCCATCAGTGACCAAGGAGCGGCTAACTATGGCTACACCTTC; cdr3_aa: CAISDQGAANYGYTF
j_call: TRBJ1-4; clone_size: once; d_call: -; v_call: TRBV10-3; cdr3_nt: TGTGCCATCAGGGCGGACGGAGGTAATGAAAAACTGTTTTTT; cdr3_aa: CAIRADGGNEKLFF
j_call: TRBJ2-5; clone_size: -; d_call: TRBD2; v_call: TRBV28; cdr3_nt: TGTGCCAGCAGTTTCGGGGGGGCACAAGAGACCCAGTACTTC; cdr3_aa: CASSFGGAQETQYF
j_call: TRBJ2-3; clone_size: -; d_call: -; v_call: TRBV6-5; cdr3_nt: TGTGCCAGCAGTCCAGGGGCCGCGGCGGCAGATACGCAGTATTTT; cdr3_aa: CASSPGAAAADTQYF
j_call: TRBJ2-1; clone_size: -; d_call: TRBD2; v_call: TRBV7-3; cdr3_nt: TGTGCCAGCAGCCCCCGAGTGACATGGGAGGGCACCTACAATGAGCAGTTCTTC; cdr3_aa: CASSPRVTWEGTYNEQFF
j_call: TRBJ2-3; clone_size: -; d_call: -; v_call: TRBV11-3; cdr3_nt: TGTGCCAGCAGCTTAGGCGGGACCCGCACAGATACGCAGTATTTT; cdr3_aa: CASSLGGTRTDTQYF
j_call: TRBJ2-7; clone_size: -; d_call: -; v_call: TRBV7-3; cdr3_nt: TGTGCCAGCAGCTTAACGGGGACTTCGTACGAGCAGTACTTC; cdr3_aa: CASSLTGTSYEQYF
j_call: TRBJ2-7; clone_size: -; d_call: TRBD2; v_call: TRBV19; cdr3_nt: TGTGCCAGTAGAACGAGTGGGCTAGCGGGAGGTAGCCACGAGCAGTACTTC; cdr3_aa: CASRTSGLAGGSHEQYF
j_call: TRBJ2-1; clone_size: -; d_call: -; v_call: TRBV27; cdr3_nt: TGTGCCAGCAGAGAGGGGGAGACGGTTACCTACAATGAGCAGTTCTTC; cdr3_aa: CASREGETVTYNEQFF
j_call: TRBJ1-2; clone_size: -; d_call: TRBD1; v_call: TRBV5-1; cdr3_nt: TGCGCCAGCAGTCCGACCGGGACAGGGGGCTATGGCTACACCTTC; cdr3_aa: CASSPTGTGGYGYTF
j_call: TRBJ2-7; clone_size: few; d_call: TRBD1; v_call: TRBV15; cdr3_nt: TGTGCCACCAGCAGCGATAGACAGGGCGAGCAGTACTTC; cdr3_aa: CATSSDRQGEQYF
j_call: TRBJ2-1; clone_size: -; d_call: TRBD2; v_call: TRBV7-6; cdr3_nt: TGTGCCAGCAGCTTAGTTCTTAGCGGGAGAACCTACAATGAGCAGTTCTTC; cdr3_aa: CASSLVLSGRTYNEQFF
j_call: TRBJ1-5; clone_size: -; d_call: -; v_call: TRBV29-1; cdr3_nt: TGCAGCGTCCGCGGGGGAAGCAATCAGCCCCAGCATTTT; cdr3_aa: CSVRGGSNQPQHF
j_call: TRBJ2-7; clone_size: -; d_call: TRBD1; v_call: TRBV11-2; cdr3_nt: TGTGCCAGCAGCCGAGGACAGGGCAACCGCGAGCAGTACTTC; cdr3_aa: CASSRGQGNREQYF
j_call: TRBJ2-4; clone_size: -; d_call: TRBD2; v_call: TRBV28; cdr3_nt: TGTGCCAGCAGTCGCGGGACTAGCGGGAGGTGGAGAAACATTCAGTACTTC; cdr3_aa: CASSRGTSGRWRNIQYF
j_call: TRBJ2-7; clone_size: -; d_call: TRBD2; v_call: TRBV28; cdr3_nt: TGTGCCAGCAGCCGGACTAGCGGTAGTGCGCAGTACTTC; cdr3_aa: CASSRTSGSAQYF
j_call: TRBJ1-2; clone_size: -; d_call: -; v_call: TRBV4-3; cdr3_nt: TGCGCCAGCAGCCAAGATAACCCAGGGGTCAACTATGGCTACACCTTC; cdr3_aa: CASSQDNPGVNYGYTF
j_call: TRBJ1-4; clone_size: -; d_call: TRBD1; v_call: TRBV27; cdr3_nt: TGTGCCAGCAGTATGGGACAGAGTCGTGAAAAACTGTTTTTT; cdr3_aa: CASSMGQSREKLFF
j_call: TRBJ2-3; clone_size: -; d_call: -; v_call: TRBV5-1; cdr3_nt: TGCGCCAGCAGCTTGGGAACCGATGCTACAGATACGCAGTATTTT; cdr3_aa: CASSLGTDATDTQYF
j_call: TRBJ2-3; clone_size: -; d_call: -; v_call: TRBV27; cdr3_nt: TGTGCCAGCAGTTCACTTAGCGCTTCGAGCACAGATACGCAGTATTTT; cdr3_aa: CASSSLSASSTDTQYF
j_call: TRBJ2-4; clone_size: once; d_call: -; v_call: TRBV5-1; cdr3_nt: TGCGCCAGCAGCTTGAGGCCCTGGGGGACAAACATTCAGTACTTC; cdr3_aa: CASSLRPWGTNIQYF
j_call: TRBJ2-5; clone_size: -; d_call: TRBD1; v_call: TRBV7-2; cdr3_nt: TGTGCCAGCAGCTCGGGACAGGGTGCTAGAGAGACCCAGTACTTC; cdr3_aa: CASSSGQGARETQYF
j_call: TRBJ2-3; clone_size: -; d_call: -; v_call: TRBV7-2; cdr3_nt: TGTGCCAGCAGCCTCACCGGACCGGGGAACACAGATACGCAGTATTTT; cdr3_aa: CASSLTGPGNTDTQYF